Listed below are T cell receptor beta chains from one sample, sequenced in a study of blood T cells in healthy people across ages. TCRdb passed the 5' RACE reads through MiXCR, listing each CDR3 protein once. Of almost 1 million distinct CDR3 sequences in the sample, roughly 51% were seen once. The sample comprised blood. The receptors come from a woman aged 60 to 75 in good health. Both conserved end residues are part of each CDR3. The order of the fields is J gene, V gene, clone size, D gene, CDR3 DNA, CDR3 protein. A D gene is named only where the DNA matches it firmly. Expanded clones get a size class; other rows say once, few or many, or leave the size out.

TRBJ1-2 | TRBV27 | many | - | TGTGCCAGCAGCTCGGTTGGCTATGGCTACACCTTC | CASSSVGYGYTF
TRBJ2-7 | TRBV28 | once | - | TGTGCCAGCAGTTTATCAGCGACAGCGAGCTCCTACGAGCAGTACTTC | CASSLSATASSYEQYF
TRBJ2-1 | TRBV28 | - | - | TGTGCCACCCAGGGGTGGGGCTACTCCTACAATGAGCAGTTCTTC | CATQGWGYSYNEQFF
TRBJ2-5 | TRBV27 | - | - | TGTGCCAGCGGCTCTGTCCGTGGGGGTCCACTAGGGGAGCAGTACTTC | CASGSVRGGPLGEQYF
TRBJ2-1 | TRBV29-1 | - | - | TGCAGCGTCGGACAGTTAGGCTCCTACAATGAGCAGTTCTTC | CSVGQLGSYNEQFF
TRBJ2-5 | TRBV6-5 | - | - | TGTGCCAGCAGTTACTCGCTGGCTTTCCTTGGGACCCAGTACTTC | CASSYSLAFLGTQYF
TRBJ2-1 | TRBV7-2 | few | TRBD1 | TGTGCCAGCAGCTTAAGGGATGGACAGGTGGTGTACAATGAGCAGTTCTTC | CASSLRDGQVVYNEQFF
TRBJ2-5 | TRBV25-1 | few | TRBD2 | TGTGCCAGCAGTGTTACTAGCGGTTCGGAGACCCAGTACTTC | CASSVTSGSETQYF
TRBJ1-2 | TRBV28 | - | - | TGTGCCAGCAGTTTTGTCTATGGCTACACCTTC | CASSFVYGYTF
TRBJ2-2 | TRBV5-1 | - | - | TGCGCCAGCAGCTTGGAGGGTGTCACCGGGGAGCTGTTTTTT | CASSLEGVTGELFF
TRBJ1-5 | TRBV9 | - | - | TGTGCCAGCAGCGAGACAGCTTATAGCAATCAGCCCCAGCATTTT | CASSETAYSNQPQHF
TRBJ1-2 | TRBV7-6 | - | - | TGTGCCAGCAGTTTAAGCTCAGGGGCGCGCGGCTACACCTTC | CASSLSSGARGYTF
TRBJ1-2 | TRBV27 | - | TRBD1 | TGTGCCAGCAGACCGACAGGGAGGATGACTGGCTACACCTTC | CASRPTGRMTGYTF
TRBJ2-1 | TRBV7-9 | once | TRBD1 | TGTGCCAGCAGTCGAGGACAGGGGGTTAATGATGGGCAGTTCTTC | CASSRGQGVNDGQFF
TRBJ2-5 | TRBV5-1 | - | TRBD1 | TGCGCCAGCAGCTTCGGGACAGCCGAAGAGACCCAGTACTTC | CASSFGTAEETQYF
TRBJ2-7 | TRBV4-1 | few | - | TGCGCCAGCAGCCAGTCCGGGACCGCCTCCTACGAGCAGTACTTC | CASSQSGTASYEQYF
TRBJ2-7 | TRBV20-1 | - | - | TGCAGTGCTAGTAGGGGCACCTACGAGCAGTACTTC | CSASRGTYEQYF
TRBJ2-7 | TRBV7-2 | many | TRBD2 | TGTGCCAGCAGCTTACAAGCGGGAGGGCTATACGAGCAGTACTTC | CASSLQAGGLYEQYF
TRBJ2-2 | TRBV28 | - | - | TGTGCCAGCATGAGTTATTGGGGGAGCACCGGGGAGCTGTTTTTT | CASMSYWGSTGELFF
TRBJ2-1 | TRBV6-2/TRBV6-3 | - | - | TGTGCCAGCAGTTACCGGCGGGGATGGGATGCTGAGCAGTTCTTC | CASSYRRGWDAEQFF
TRBJ2-1 | TRBV3-1 | - | - | TGTGCCAGCAGTCCCCGTGCAGGGAATACCTACAACGAGCAGTTCTTC | CASSPRAGNTYNEQFF
TRBJ2-7 | TRBV5-5 | - | - | TGTGCCAGCAGCTGGATAGGGGGAGTCTACGAGCAGTACTTC | CASSWIGGVYEQYF
TRBJ1-6 | TRBV20-1 | - | - | TGCAGTGCTTCGGGACCGAATAATTCACCCCTCCACTTT | CSASGPNNSPLHF
TRBJ2-2 | TRBV29-1 | - | - | TGCAGCATACGGGACGTCGGACCCGGGGAGCTGTTTTTT | CSIRDVGPGELFF
TRBJ2-5 | TRBV4-2 | - | - | TGTGCCAGCAGCCAAGGGACTGGCCTAGAGACCCAGTACTTC | CASSQGTGLETQYF
TRBJ2-7 | TRBV12-3/TRBV12-4 | - | - | TGTGCCAGTCGCAGAGTGGGAGGAGATGAGCAGTACTTC | CASRRVGGDEQYF
TRBJ2-7 | TRBV30 | - | TRBD2 | TGTGCCTGGACTAGCGGGAGAGCCTACGAGCAGTACTTC | CAWTSGRAYEQYF
TRBJ2-3 | TRBV11-2 | few | TRBD2 | TGTGCCAGCAGCCCCCGGACTAGCGGGAGGGTGGGAGATACGCAGTATTTT | CASSPRTSGRVGDTQYF
TRBJ2-5 | TRBV29-1 | - | - | TGCAGCGCCAAAGTGGGGGGCGGTCCCCAAGAGACCCAGTACTTC | CSAKVGGGPQETQYF
TRBJ1-1 | TRBV7-2 | - | TRBD1 | TGTGCCAGCAGCTTAGCACAGGGGAGCACTGAAGCTTTCTTT | CASSLAQGSTEAFF
TRBJ2-7 | TRBV6-2/TRBV6-3 | - | - | TGTGCCAGCAGACCCAACCGGGACACATACGAGCAGTACTTC | CASRPNRDTYEQYF
TRBJ2-1 | TRBV20-1 | - | TRBD1 | TGCAGTGCACATGGACAGGGTACGGATAATGAGCAGTTCTTC | CSAHGQGTDNEQFF
TRBJ2-7 | TRBV6-2/TRBV6-3 | - | TRBD2 | TGTGCCAGCAGTCCATGGACTAGCGGGATCGAGCAGTACTTC | CASSPWTSGIEQYF
TRBJ2-3 | TRBV27 | - | TRBD2 | TGTGCCAGCAGGACCAGCGGGAGGGGCCAAACGGGAGATACGCAGTATTTT | CASRTSGRGQTGDTQYF
TRBJ2-1 | TRBV10-3 | - | TRBD2 | TGTGCCATCAGCCCCGGGGGGGCTAGCGAGAGGAATGAGCAGTTCTTC | CAISPGGASERNEQFF
TRBJ1-5 | TRBV6-2/TRBV6-3 | - | - | TGTGCCAGCAGGTCGGATGAATATAGCAATCAGCCCCAGCATTTT | CASRSDEYSNQPQHF
TRBJ2-5 | TRBV11-2 | - | TRBD2 | TGTGCCAGCAGCTTAGCCCCAGCGGGAGGAAACCAAGAGACCCAGTACTTC | CASSLAPAGGNQETQYF
TRBJ2-1 | TRBV29-1 | - | - | TGCAGCGTTGAAGATGGTTGGGACTCCCTCAAGAATGAGCAGTTCTTC | CSVEDGWDSLKNEQFF
TRBJ2-7 | TRBV28 | once | - | TGTGCCAGCGGACCCGGCAGCGGAGGAACCTACGAGCAGTACTTC | CASGPGSGGTYEQYF
TRBJ2-3 | TRBV7-3 | - | - | TGTGCCAGCAGCTTATTTTCTAGCATCCCCACAGATACGCAGTATTTT | CASSLFSSIPTDTQYF
TRBJ2-1 | TRBV28 | - | TRBD2 | TGTGCCAGCAGTTCCCGGACTAGCGGGGACATCAATGAGCAGTTCTTC | CASSSRTSGDINEQFF
TRBJ2-5 | TRBV28 | few | - | TGTGCCAGCAGTCCGTATCTGGAGACCCAGTACTTC | CASSPYLETQYF
TRBJ2-3 | TRBV9 | few | - | TGTGCCAGCAGCGTGGGGGCAAGCACAGATACGCAGTATTTT | CASSVGASTDTQYF
TRBJ2-3 | TRBV5-1 | - | - | TGCGCCAGCAGCTTGATCTCCGCAGCATTAGATACGCAGTATTTT | CASSLISAALDTQYF
TRBJ2-1 | TRBV7-6 | - | - | TGTGCCAGCAGCTCCCAGGGTAGCGGTCACAATGAGCAGTTCTTC | CASSSQGSGHNEQFF
TRBJ2-7 | TRBV27 | - | - | TGTGCCAGCTCGTTTGTAGTCGACTCCTACGAGCAGTACTTC | CASSFVVDSYEQYF